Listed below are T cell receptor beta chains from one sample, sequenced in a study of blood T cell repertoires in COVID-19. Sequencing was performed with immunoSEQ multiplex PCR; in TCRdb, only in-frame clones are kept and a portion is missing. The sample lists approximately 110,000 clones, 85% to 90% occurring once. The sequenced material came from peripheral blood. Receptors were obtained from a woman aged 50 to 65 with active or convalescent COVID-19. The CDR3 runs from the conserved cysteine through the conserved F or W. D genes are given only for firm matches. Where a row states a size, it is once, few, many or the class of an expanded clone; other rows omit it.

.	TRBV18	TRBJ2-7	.	TGTGCCAGCTCACCTGACAGAAACTCCTACGAGCAGTACTTC	CASSPDRNSYEQYF
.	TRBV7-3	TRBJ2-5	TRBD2	TGTGCCAGCAGCCGGACTAGCGGCCCCCAAGAGACCCAGTACTTC	CASSRTSGPQETQYF
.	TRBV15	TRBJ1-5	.	TGTGCCACCAGCCGAGCAGAGGGTAGTACTCAGCCCCAGCATTTT	CATSRAEGSTQPQHF
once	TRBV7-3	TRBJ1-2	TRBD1	TGTGCCAGCAGCCCTGACAGGGATACAATCTATGGCTACACCTTC	CASSPDRDTIYGYTF
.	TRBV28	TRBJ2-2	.	TGTGCAACCTCCCGGGGGTACACCGGGGAGCTGTTTTTT	CATSRGYTGELFF
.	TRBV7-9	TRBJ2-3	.	TGTGCCAGCAGCCGGGACACCCAAGATACGCAGTATTTT	CASSRDTQDTQYF
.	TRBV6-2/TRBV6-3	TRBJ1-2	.	TGTGCCAGCAGTCCCCCTGGGGGGAAGTATGGTGGCTACACCTTC	CASSPPGGKYGGYTF
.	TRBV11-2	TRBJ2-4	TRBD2	TGTGCCAGCAGCTTAGTGGGACTAGCGGGAGCCGGGGACATTCAGTACTTC	CASSLVGLAGAGDIQYF
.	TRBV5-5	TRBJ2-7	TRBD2	TGTGCCAGCAGCTTGTTGTCTAGCGGGAGGGACTACGAGCAGTACTTC	CASSLLSSGRDYEQYF
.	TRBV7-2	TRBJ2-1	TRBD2	TGTGCCAGCACCCCGGGACTAGCCTACAATGAGCAGTTCTTC	CASTPGLAYNEQFF
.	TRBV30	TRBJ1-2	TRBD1	TGTGCCTGGAGCGGGACAGGCGGGGTAGGGGGCTACACCTTC	CAWSGTGGVGGYTF
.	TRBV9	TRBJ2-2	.	TGTGCCAGCAGCGTAGATCTAGCGAGCACCGGGGAGCTGTTTTTT	CASSVDLASTGELFF
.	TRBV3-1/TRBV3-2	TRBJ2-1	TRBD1	TGTGCCAGCAGCTTACAGGGGTGGCAGTTCTTC	CASSLQGWQFF
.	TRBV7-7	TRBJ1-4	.	TGTGCTAGCAGCGCTTCTGACAGAAAGCTTGAAAAACTGTTTTTT	CASSASDRKLEKLFF
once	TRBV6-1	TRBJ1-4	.	TGTGCCAGCAGTGAAGACAGGGCCTTTGCAACTAATGAAAAACTGTTTTTT	CASSEDRAFATNEKLFF
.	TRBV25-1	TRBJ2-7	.	TGTGCCAGCAGTGAATGGGATGGGGGGGCTGCGGGCGAGCAGTACTTC	CASSEWDGGAAGEQYF
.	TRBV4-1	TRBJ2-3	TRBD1	TGCGCCAGCAGCCAAGTTGGGACAGTAATAGATACGCAGTATTTT	CASSQVGTVIDTQYF
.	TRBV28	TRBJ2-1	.	TGTGCCAGCAGTTTCTCCTCAGGGGCTCCCAATGAGCAGTTCTTC	CASSFSSGAPNEQFF
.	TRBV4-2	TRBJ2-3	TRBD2	TGTGCCAGCAGCCAAGCCCAGCGGGAGTCAGATACGCAGTATTTT	CASSQAQRESDTQYF
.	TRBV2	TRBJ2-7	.	TGTGCCAGCAGTGAACTGTACTCCTACGAGCAGTACTTC	CASSELYSYEQYF
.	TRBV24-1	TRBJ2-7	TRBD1	TGTGCCACCAGTCCAGGGGGACAGTACTACGAGCAGTACTTC	CATSPGGQYYEQYF
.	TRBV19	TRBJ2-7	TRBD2	TGTGCCAGTAGTAGCGGGAGCGGGGGCGAGCAGTACTTC	CASSSGSGGEQYF
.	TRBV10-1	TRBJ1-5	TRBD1	TGCGCCAGCCTGACGAAGCACTCGCGGGACAGCAGCAATCAGCCCCAGCATTTT	CASLTKHSRDSSNQPQHF
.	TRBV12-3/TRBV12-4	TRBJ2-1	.	TGTGCCAGCAGTGGAGCGGGTGAGCAGTTCTTC	CASSGAGEQFF
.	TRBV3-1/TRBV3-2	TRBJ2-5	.	TGTGCCAGCAGCCAATCAAAACAAGAGACCCAGTACTTC	CASSQSKQETQYF
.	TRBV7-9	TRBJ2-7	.	TGTGCCAGCGACGGGAGCGATGGGAGGTACGAGCAGTACTTC	CASDGSDGRYEQYF
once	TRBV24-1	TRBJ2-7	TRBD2	TGTGCCACCAGTGATTTTCGGCGGGAGGGCAACGAGCAGTACTTC	CATSDFRREGNEQYF
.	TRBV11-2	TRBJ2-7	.	TGTGCCAGCAGCTTAGATTATCAGATGAACGAGCAGTACTTC	CASSLDYQMNEQYF
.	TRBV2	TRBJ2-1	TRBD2	TGTGCCAGCAGGGCAGCGGGAGGCGGTGAGCAGTTCTTC	CASRAAGGGEQFF
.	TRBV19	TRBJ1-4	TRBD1	TGTGCCAGTAGTATCTCGACAGGGAATGAAAAACTGTTTTTT	CASSISTGNEKLFF
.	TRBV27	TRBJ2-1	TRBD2	TGTGCCAGCAGTTTAGTGGGAGGGCTAATCGATGAGCAGTTCTTC	CASSLVGGLIDEQFF
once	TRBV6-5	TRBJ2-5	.	TGTGCCAGCAGCGACCAAGAGACCCAGTACTTC	CASSDQETQYF
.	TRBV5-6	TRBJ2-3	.	TGTGCCAGCAGCTTGGGGGTTAGCGGAGGCACAGATACGCAGTATTTT	CASSLGVSGGTDTQYF
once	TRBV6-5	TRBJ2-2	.	TGTGCCAGCAGTTACTCGAGGGGGACCGGGGAGCTGTTTTTT	CASSYSRGTGELFF
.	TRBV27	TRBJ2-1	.	TGTGCCAGCAGTTCAGGGGGGACCTACAATGAGCAGTTCTTC	CASSSGGTYNEQFF
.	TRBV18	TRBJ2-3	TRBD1	TGTGCCAGCTCACTAACAGGGGGCTGGGGCACAGATACGCAGTATTTT	CASSLTGGWGTDTQYF
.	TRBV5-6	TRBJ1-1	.	TGTGCCAGCAGCTTGGTTAGGGGGACTGAAGCTTTCTTT	CASSLVRGTEAFF
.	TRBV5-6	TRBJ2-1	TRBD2	TGTGCCAGCAGCTTTCGAGCTAGCGGGGTATCAAGCTCCTACAATGAGCAGTTCTTC	CASSFRASGVSSSYNEQFF
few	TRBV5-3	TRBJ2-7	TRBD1	TGTGCCAGAAGCAGGGCCGGGACAGGGGGCCGTTACGAGCAGTACTTC	CARSRAGTGGRYEQYF
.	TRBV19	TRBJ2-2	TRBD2	TGTGCCAGTAGTGGGGGACTAGCGGGAGTTACCGGGGAGCTGTTTTTT	CASSGGLAGVTGELFF
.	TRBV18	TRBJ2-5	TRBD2	TGTGCCAGCTCACCACCCGGGACTAGCGGGAGAGGGGAGACCCAGTACTTC	CASSPPGTSGRGETQYF
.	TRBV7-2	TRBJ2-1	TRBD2	TGTGCCAGCAGTCGACTAGCGGGGGGGGATGAGCAGTTCTTC	CASSRLAGGDEQFF
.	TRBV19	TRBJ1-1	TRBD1	TGTGCCAGTAGCCGGGACAGGGGCCCTGAAGCTTTCTTT	CASSRDRGPEAFF
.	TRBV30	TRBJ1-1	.	TGTGCCTGGCATGCGGGGTTGGGAACTGAAGCTTTCTTT	CAWHAGLGTEAFF
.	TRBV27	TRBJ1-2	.	TGTGCCAGCAGTTTCTACTCAGGGTTACCGCGTGGCTACACCTTC	CASSFYSGLPRGYTF
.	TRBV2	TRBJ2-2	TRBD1	TGTGCCAGCAGGGGGGGACAGGGCCCCGGGGAGCTGTTTTTT	CASRGGQGPGELFF
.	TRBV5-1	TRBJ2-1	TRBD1	TGCGCCAGCAGCTTGGGAGTGGGACAGGGGGTCGATGAGCAGTTCTTC	CASSLGVGQGVDEQFF